This T cell receptor (beta chain) was identified in a study of OX40 agonist ivuxolimab in advanced cancers. Study-wide context: Patients received the agonistic anti-OX40 (CD134) antibody ivuxolimab. Three patients responded partially, comprising one with hepatocellular carcinoma and two with cutaneous melanoma.

In germline, CDR1 is MNHNS, CDR2 SASEGT. The junction had 4 bases not matched to a gene; V was cut back by 6 bases and J by 3 bases. The CDR3 runs to 13 residues. Blood got drawn at baseline, again on cycle 4 day 1, and then on cycle 7 day 1. The table came from immunoSEQ multiplex PCR; TCRdb's copy has only in-frame clones and leaves some out. The data show about 23,000 clones, roughly 71% seen once. Study outcomes and limitations: CD8+ T cells averaged more expanded clones than CD4+.

Turning to this clone: The antigen is undetermined.

The origin of this receptor is an adult with an advanced solid tumor such as melanoma, head and neck, liver or kidney cancer. The chain has TRBV6-1 and TRBJ2-7; 8 positions match TRBD1. Sequences were derived from CD4+ or CD8+ T cells sorted from blood, sampled in a trial of the OX40 agonist ivuxolimab. The CDR3 nucleotides are TGTGCCAGCAGAGCTGGGACAGGCTACGAGCAGTACTTC. Translation gives CASRAGTGYEQYF.